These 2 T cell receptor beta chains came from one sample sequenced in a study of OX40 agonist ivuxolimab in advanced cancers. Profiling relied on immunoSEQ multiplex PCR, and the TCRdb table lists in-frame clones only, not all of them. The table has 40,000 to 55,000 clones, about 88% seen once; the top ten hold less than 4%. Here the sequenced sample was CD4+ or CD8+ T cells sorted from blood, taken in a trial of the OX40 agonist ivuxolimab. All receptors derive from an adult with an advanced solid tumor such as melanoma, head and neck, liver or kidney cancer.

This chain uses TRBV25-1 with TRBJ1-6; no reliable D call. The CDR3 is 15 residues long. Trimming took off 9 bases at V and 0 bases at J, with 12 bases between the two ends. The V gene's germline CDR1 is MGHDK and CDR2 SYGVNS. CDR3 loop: CASKAGSSYNSPLHF. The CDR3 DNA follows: TGTGCCAGTAAGGCAGGCAGCTCCTATAATTCACCCCTCCACTTT.

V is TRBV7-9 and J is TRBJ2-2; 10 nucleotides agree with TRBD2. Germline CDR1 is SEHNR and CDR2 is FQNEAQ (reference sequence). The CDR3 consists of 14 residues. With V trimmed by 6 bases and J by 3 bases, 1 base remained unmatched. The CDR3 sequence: CASSGTSDTGELFF. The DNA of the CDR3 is TGTGCCAGCAGTGGGACTAGCGACACCGGGGAGCTGTTTTTT.